This TCR beta chain was observed in a study of blood T cell repertoires in COVID-19. Study context: Both acute and convalescent COVID-19 samples were obtained from the United States, Italy and Spain. Nucleic acid was either cDNA or gDNA, and it came from T cells, B-cell-depleted T cells, or PBMCs.

In Seattle, patients joined the study during active infection and were tracked longitudinally. The CDR3 extends over 21 amino acids. Germline CDR1 reads SGHDN; CDR2 reads FVKESK. V shed 3 bases, J shed 1 base, and the junction held 14 bases outside the gene matches. As processed by the authors: By means of reference gene primer amplification, nucleated cell counts were estimated. Profiling relied on immunoSEQ multiplex PCR, and the TCRdb table lists in-frame clones only, not all of them. D and trimming were read from the DNA, whereas the V and J calls and clone size are those reported in that table. The sample includes about 170,000 clones, roughly 82% of them seen just once. This clone was seen a handful of times.

This clonotype was sampled from a woman between 40 and 50 years old with COVID-19, enrolled during active disease. This rearrangement joins TRBV14 to TRBJ2-6; 11 positions match TRBD2. Material for sequencing was peripheral blood. The CDR3 region has the DNA TGTGCCAGCAGCCATCCCACTAGCGGGAGATCGTCATTATCTGGGGCCAACGTCCTGACTTTC. This gives the protein CASSHPTSGRSSLSGANVLTF.